What follows are 8 T cell receptor beta chains derived from one specimen sequenced in a study of OX40 agonist ivuxolimab in advanced cancers. Only in-frame clones appear in the TCRdb table, and some are missing; sequencing was by immunoSEQ multiplex PCR. The sample contains 100,000 or so clones, 80% to 90% of which appear only once. This sample comprised CD4+ or CD8+ T cells sorted from blood, obtained in a trial of the OX40 agonist ivuxolimab. These receptors came from an adult with an advanced solid tumor such as melanoma, head and neck, liver or kidney cancer.

The chain couples TRBV6-4 to TRBJ1-1; D uncertain. Trimming took off 6 bases at V and 4 bases at J, with 15 bases between the two ends. Germline V gene lookup returns CDR1 MRHNA and CDR2 SNTAGT. CDR3 length equals 14 residues. The CDR3 protein is CASSRLGQSTEAFF. For the CDR3, the DNA is TGTGCCAGCAGCCGACTAGGGCAGAGCACTGAAGCTTTCTTT.

The table lists this clone with a count of one. The rearrangement joins TRBV5-1 to TRBJ1-1; 8 bases map to TRBD1. Germline CDR1 is SGHRS and CDR2 is YFSETQ. The V segment lost 5 bases and the J segment 1 base; nucleotides outside the gene matches: 4. This CDR3 spans 14 amino acids. The CDR3 region is CASRPGTGNTEAFF. In DNA, the CDR3 is TGCGCCAGCAGACCCGGGACAGGGAACACTGAAGCTTTCTTT.

The chain carries TRBV19 and TRBJ1-2, with 8 bases aligning to TRBD1. Germline lookup yields CDR1 LNHDA and CDR2 SQIVND (reference sequence). The CDR3 is made up of 14 amino acids. The V segment lost 6 bases and the J segment 5 bases; nucleotides outside the gene matches: 8. The CDR3 nucleotides are TGTGCCAGTAGGACGGGACAGGTTTCGTATGGCTACACCTTC. It codes for CASRTGQVSYGYTF.

The V gene is TRBV19, the J gene TRBJ2-5; TRBD2 is a possible D gene (6 bases). The CDR3 extends over 15 amino acids. CDR1 is LNHDA, CDR2 SQIVND, per germline (reference sequence). V dropped 3 bases and J dropped 4 bases, with 15 bases sitting between them. DNA of the CDR3: TGTGCCAGTAGTATGGGATTGGCGGGGCGAGAGACCCAGTACTTC. This codes for CASSMGLAGRETQYF.

The chain employs TRBV12-5 and TRBJ1-1, with D tentatively TRBD1 (5 bases). Germline V lookup: CDR1 LGHNT, CDR2 FRNRAP. CDR3 size: 13 residues. The germline V and J ends were trimmed by 3 bases and 3 bases, with 8 bases remaining between them. CDR3 nucleotides: TGTGCTAGTGGTTTAAAACAGGACACTGAAGCTTTCTTT. Its protein product is CASGLKQDTEAFF. Together with reference TRBV12-5 and TRBJ1-1, the CDR3 gives the full variable domain: DARVTQTPRHKVTEMGQEVTMRCQPILGHNTVFWYRQTMMQGLELLAYFRNRAPLDDSGMPKDRFSAEMPDATLATLKIQPSEPRDSAVYFCASGLKQDTEAFFGQGTRLTVV.

The chain links TRBV7-6 to TRBJ2-3; D remains ambiguous. The CDR3 extends over 12 amino acids. Trimming pared 6 bases from V and 5 bases from J, leaving 9 bases between. Germline-derived CDR1 and CDR2 are SGHVS and FNYEAQ. CDR3: CASSGWVDTQYF. DNA for the CDR3: TGTGCCAGCAGTGGGTGGGTAGATACGCAGTATTTT. The full variable domain, in which reference TRBV7-6 and TRBJ2-3 provide the parts outside the CDR3, is GAGVSQSPRYKVTKRGQDVALRCDPISGHVSLYWYRQALGQGPEFLTYFNYEAQQDKSGLPNDRFSAERPEGSISTLTIQRTEQRDSAMYRCASSGWVDTQYFGPGTRLTVL.

The genes are TRBV11-2 and TRBJ1-4; weak D call: TRBD1 (5 bases). The V end lost 5 bases, the J end lost 0 bases, and 16 bases lay between the germline ends. The germline V gene encodes CDR1 SGHAT and CDR2 FQNNGV. This CDR3 has 17 residues. CDR3 protein: CASSPRRDSATNEKLFF. CDR3 DNA sequence: TGTGCCAGCAGCCCCCGTCGGGACTCAGCAACTAATGAAAAACTGTTTTTT.

V usage is TRBV10-3 and J usage is TRBJ2-2, with 10 bases identical to TRBD2. CDR1 ENHRY and CDR2 SYGVKD come from the germline V gene. This CDR3 region has 17 residues. The V and J ends lost 0 bases and 2 bases, in that order; junction bases with no gene match: 3. CDR3 residues: CAISESRTSGNTGELFF. The CDR3 region has the DNA TGTGCCATCAGTGAGTCCAGGACTAGCGGCAACACCGGGGAGCTGTTTTTT.